This entry concerns a single T cell receptor (beta chain). Cohort assignment relied on participant-reported clinical history. A PCR-confirmed or clinician-diagnosed COVID-19 case had contacted exposed participants within 2 weeks of entry. Authors' processing steps: Reference gene primer amplification in the assay estimated nucleated cell counts. Some clones are missing from TCRdb's copy, which holds only in-frame ones; the method was immunoSEQ multiplex PCR. Clone size and V and J calls were adopted from that table, with D and trimming inferred from the DNA. The data contain around 400,000 clones, about 88% of them seen just once; the ten biggest clones take up around 1.5%. This entry belongs to a study of blood T cell repertoires in COVID-19. Trimming left V 5 bases short and J 3 bases short, with 16 bases between. The CDR3 has 16 amino acids. Germline loops: CDR1 SGHVS, CDR2 FNYEAQ.

The sample taken for sequencing was PBMCs or T cells enriched from blood (not recorded which). The TCR comes from a woman between 18 and 29 years old who had been exposed to COVID-19. The chain carries TRBV7-6 and TRBJ2-2; TRBD1 is a possible D gene (6 bases). CDR3: CASSPYSYRDTGELFF. CDR3 nucleotides: TGTGCCAGCAGCCCATACTCCTACAGGGACACCGGGGAGCTGTTTTTT. The variable domain in full, completed from reference TRBV7-6 and TRBJ2-2, reads GAGVSQSPRYKVTKRGQDVALRCDPISGHVSLYWYRQALGQGPEFLTYFNYEAQQDKSGLPNDRFSAERPEGSISTLTIQRTEQRDSAMYRCASSPYSYRDTGELFFGEGSRLTVL.